One and the same sample provided the 11 T cell receptor beta chains below, sequenced in a study of T cell responses to AZD1222 COVID-19 vaccine. Clones were sequenced by immunoSEQ multiplex PCR, and TCRdb holds only the in-frame ones, with some missing. The profile covers 110,000 to 150,000 clones, with 89% appearing a single time and 4.7% taken by the ten largest. Material: peripheral blood, obtained on day 0 of AZD1222 vaccination. These TCRs come from an adult in good health.

In its sample, this clone was seen once. J is TRBJ1-2 and V is TRBV28; 8 bases map to TRBD1. The trim removed 7 bases at V and 8 bases at J, leaving 15 bases unmatched. Germline V lookup: CDR1 MDHEN, CDR2 SYDVKM. This CDR3 is built from 15 residues. Here the CDR3 DNA reads TGTGCCAGCACGTCCGGGCAGGGGGCATTCCGCGGCTACACCTTC. This codes for CASTSGQGAFRGYTF.

This clone was counted once. This chain uses TRBV27 with TRBJ1-1; possible D gene TRBD1, 5 bases. Germline CDR1 reads MNHEY; CDR2 reads SMNVEV (reference sequence). The CDR3 extends over 16 amino acids. The V end was cut by 5 bases, the J end by 1 base, with 17 bases between. CDR3 bases: TGTGCCAGCAGTCCAGCCTTGGGACGCCAGAACACTGAAGCTTTCTTT. It codes for CASSPALGRQNTEAFF.

V is TRBV28 and J is TRBJ2-7, with TRBD1 matching 7 bases. V was clipped by 7 bases and J by 1 base; unmatched bases: 7. Germline CDR1 reads MDHEN; CDR2 reads SYDVKM. The CDR3 runs 14 residues. CDR3 in DNA: TGTGCCAGCACCCCAGACAGGGTTTCCTACGAGCAGTACTTC. The encoded protein is CASTPDRVSYEQYF.

This chain links TRBV27 with TRBJ2-5; either TRBD1 or TRBD2 may supply D (6 bases each). This CDR3 has 12 residues. In germline, CDR1 is MNHEY, CDR2 SMNVEV (reference sequence). CDR3 region: CSTRGAKETQYF. CDR3 in DNA: TGTTCGACGAGGGGGGCTAAGGAGACCCAGTACTTC.

The J gene is TRBJ2-3, the V gene TRBV2, with 11 positions matching TRBD2. The junction had 7 bases not matched to a gene; V was cut back by 6 bases and J by 8 bases. CDR3 length: 14 amino acids. Germline-derived CDR1 and CDR2 are SNHLY and FYNNEI. CDR3 sequence (DNA): TGTGCCAGCAGCCTACTAGCGGGGGAGGGTACGCAGTATTTT. Protein: CASSLLAGEGTQYF.

V and J are TRBV3-1 (or the pseudogene TRBV3-2) and TRBJ2-3; 7 bases align to TRBD2. The length of the CDR3 is 15 residues. CDR1 is LGHDT, CDR2 YNNKEL, per germline (reference sequence). The junction had 5 bases not matched to a gene; V was cut back by 1 base and J by 4 bases. DNA for the CDR3: TGTGCCAGCAGCCAAGGGGGAGGGCGGCCAGATACGCAGTATTTT. Amino acids: CASSQGGGRPDTQYF.

This chain connects TRBV7-9 to TRBJ2-3, with no clear D. V lost 1 base to trimming and J lost 7 bases, with 12 bases between them. CDR1 and CDR2 from the germline V gene are SEHNR and FQNEAQ (reference sequence). The CDR3 covers 14 residues. The CDR3 is CASSLVTLQNTQYF. Written as DNA, the CDR3 is TGTGCCAGCAGCTTAGTAACCCTTCAAAATACGCAGTATTTT.

J is TRBJ2-3 and V is TRBV5-1; TRBD2 matches 9 bases. CDR3 length: 14 residues. J lost 4 bases, V lost 4 bases, and 4 bases had no gene match. The germline V gene encodes CDR1 SGHRS and CDR2 YFSETQ. The CDR3 nucleotides are TGCGCCAGCAGCATTAGCGGGAGCCCAGATACGCAGTATTTT. Translated, it gives CASSISGSPDTQYF.

The chain carries TRBV6-1 and TRBJ1-2; D gene uncertain. Germline values: CDR1 MNHNS, CDR2 SASEGT. V was shortened by 0 bases and J by 1 base, with 9 bases between the two germline ends. CDR3 length: 15 residues. CDR3 residues: CASSEAVGVNYGYTF. Here the CDR3 DNA reads TGTGCCAGCAGTGAAGCGGTTGGGGTTAACTATGGCTACACCTTC.

V and J are TRBV2 and TRBJ2-6; D uncertain. CDR3 length: 14 residues. Trimming pared 8 bases from V and 0 bases from J, leaving 8 bases between. Germline assignment: CDR1 SNHLY and CDR2 FYNNEI. CDR3 protein: CASLLHSGANVLTF. The CDR3 DNA reads TGTGCCAGCCTACTCCACTCTGGGGCCAACGTCCTGACTTTC.

The genes are TRBV18 and TRBJ2-6, with 9 bases fitting TRBD2. The V gene end was trimmed by 2 bases and the J gene end by 4 bases; junction bases not matched to a gene: 15. Germline V gene lookup returns CDR1 KGHSH and CDR2 LQKENI. The CDR3 sequence is 20 residues long. The CDR3 sequence: CASSPTPSGGLTVGANVLTF. The CDR3 nucleotides are TGTGCCAGCTCACCAACACCCAGCGGGGGGCTTACGGTGGGGGCCAACGTCCTGACTTTC.